The source of this TCR beta chain is a study of blood T cell repertoires in COVID-19. Study-wide background: PBMCs, B-cell-depleted T cells, or T cells were the source of the cDNA or gDNA that made up the material.

TCRdb keeps only in-frame clones here, not all; method: immunoSEQ multiplex PCR. The repertoire holds 150,000 to 200,000 clones, about four fifths seen once, with approximately 18% in the top ten. Germline V gives CDR1 MNHEY, CDR2 SVGAGI. V was trimmed by 2 bases and J by 7 bases, leaving 8 bases between them. The CDR3 runs 13 residues. The chain links TRBV6-5 to TRBJ1-4; D gene unclear. Sequencing was done on a sample of peripheral blood. This TCR was sampled from a woman in her 70s who had recovered from COVID-19. The CDR3 region has the DNA TGTGCCAGCAGTTACGCCAACAGTGAAAAACTGTTTTTT. It encodes CASSYANSEKLFF.